The 30 T cell receptor beta chains below come from one sample, sequenced in a study of blood T cell repertoires in COVID-19. The repertoire was sequenced with immunoSEQ multiplex PCR; TCRdb's copy has only in-frame clones and lacks some. The table has about 130,000 clones, about 80% seen once. Sequencing was performed on peripheral blood. The receptors were sampled from a man aged 55 to 69 with acute or convalescent COVID-19.

This chain joins TRBV24-1 and TRBJ2-3; 10 bases fit TRBD2. This CDR3 is built from 15 residues. V was pared by 5 bases and J by 5 bases, with 6 bases of the junction left unmatched. The germline CDR1 and CDR2 sequences are KGHDR and SFDVKD. For the CDR3, the DNA is TGTGCCACCAGTGGGCTAGCGGGAGATGTAGATACGCAGTATTTT. Translation: CATSGLAGDVDTQYF.

This clone turned up a few times. Within the sample, other DNA sequences also encode this same CDR3. This chain links TRBV27 with TRBJ1-6; D is perhaps TRBD1 (5 bases). Trimming stripped 5 bases from V and 1 base from J, with 12 bases between. Germline V gene lookup returns CDR1 MNHEY and CDR2 SMNVEV (reference sequence). CDR3 length: 16 amino acids. The CDR3 region is CASSLGGGSYNSPLHF. The CDR3 DNA reads as TGTGCCAGCAGTCTGGGCGGGGGGTCCTATAATTCACCCCTCCACTTT.

The chain is built from TRBV10-3 and TRBJ1-2, with TRBD1 as a possible D gene (5 bases). This CDR3 spans 16 amino acids. V was clipped by 3 bases and J by 4 bases, with 18 bases between them. Germline loops: CDR1 ENHRY, CDR2 SYGVKD. CDR3 loop: CAISDGGTEVVYGYTF. The CDR3, as DNA: TGTGCCATCAGTGACGGGGGAACAGAGGTCGTCTATGGCTACACCTTC.

The chain uses TRBV30 and TRBJ2-1; 12 positions agree with TRBD2. Losses at the gene ends were 5 bases for V and 9 bases for J; bases not matched to a gene: 14. The CDR3 has 16 amino acids. The germline V gene has CDR1 GTSNPN and CDR2 SVGIG (reference sequence). The CDR3 DNA follows: TGTGCCTGGGGCCGGGACCTAGCGGGAGGGGCCGGTGAGCAGTTCTTC. Translation: CAWGRDLAGGAGEQFF.

The V call is TRBV2, the J call TRBJ2-5; TRBD2 agrees at 13 bases. This CDR3 comprises 15 residues. The junction had 5 bases not matched to a gene; V was cut back by 5 bases and J by 5 bases. Germline V gene data show CDR1 as SNHLY and CDR2 as FYNNEI. The CDR3 spells CASSQGTSGIETQYF. In DNA, the CDR3 is TGTGCCAGCAGTCAGGGGACTAGCGGGATTGAGACCCAGTACTTC.

This chain joins TRBV5-5 and TRBJ2-7, with D unresolved. Trimming removed 5 bases at V and 2 bases at J, with 14 bases between. The CDR3 runs to 14 residues. Germline V CDR1 and CDR2: SGHKS, YYEKEE (reference sequence). CDR3 sequence: CASSFGVWPYEQYF. DNA for the CDR3: TGTGCCAGCAGTTTCGGAGTTTGGCCCTACGAGCAGTACTTC.

V and J are TRBV9 and TRBJ2-3; D ambiguous. The length of the CDR3 is 15 residues. V was clipped by 0 bases and J by 3 bases, with 11 bases between them. Germline-derived CDR1 and CDR2 are SGDLS and YYNGEE. The CDR3 DNA reads as TGTGCCAGCAGCGTAGAGGCCCTAGGTACAGATACGCAGTATTTT. It codes for CASSVEALGTDTQYF.

This clone was picked up many times. The rearrangement links TRBV11-2 to TRBJ1-2, with D uncertain. The CDR3 is 14 amino acids. Deletions cut 5 bases from V and 1 base from J, with 11 bases between. The germline CDR1 and CDR2 sequences are SGHAT and FQNNGV. CDR3 DNA sequence: TGTGCCAGCAGCGGCTTTCGTGGTAACTATGGCTACACCTTC. Its translation is CASSGFRGNYGYTF.

The chain carries TRBV1 and TRBJ2-1; TRBD2, as called in the table, went unchecked against the DNA. TRBV1 is noted as a pseudogene. This CDR3 has 16 amino acids. In nucleotides, the CDR3 is TGCACCAGCAGCCAAGATCCAGCGGGAGACCACAATGAGCAGTTCTTC. Protein product: CTSSQDPAGDHNEQFF.

The chain employs TRBV27 and TRBJ2-7; TRBD1 aligns across 11 bases. CDR1 MNHEY and CDR2 SMNVEV come from the germline V gene (reference sequence). The CDR3 covers 17 residues. V dropped 2 bases and J dropped 3; count of bases not matched to a gene: 9. The CDR3 region is CASSLRGQGVLNYEQYF. The DNA for the CDR3 is TGTGCCAGCAGTTTAAGGGGACAGGGGGTACTAAACTACGAGCAGTACTTC.

This clone was recorded only once. The CDR3: CASSLAGVTGEQYF. In DNA, the CDR3 is TGTGCCAGCAGCTTAGCGGGAGTTACGGGTGAGCAGTACTTC. The chain is built from TRBV7-2 and TRBJ2-7, with D perhaps matching TRBD2 (5 bases). V lost 0 bases and J lost 7, with 13 bases in between. Per the germline V gene, CDR1 is SGHTA and CDR2 is FQGNSA. This CDR3 spans 14 amino acids.

V and J are TRBV24-1 and TRBJ1-1; D may be TRBD1 (6 bases). V was pared by 9 bases and J by 2 bases, with 9 bases between. The CDR3 has 12 amino acids. The germline CDR1 and CDR2 sequences are KGHDR and SFDVKD. The CDR3 loop is CATSGDNTEAFF. CDR3 DNA: TGTGCCACCTCAGGGGATAACACTGAAGCTTTCTTT.

V gene TRBV6-5 combines with J gene TRBJ2-3, with 9 nucleotides matching TRBD2. The V segment lost 11 bases and the J segment 2 bases; nucleotides outside the gene matches: 8. The germline CDR1 and CDR2 sequences are MNHEY and SVGAGI. This CDR3 comprises 14 residues. DNA of the CDR3: TGTGCCGTACGGACTAGCGAGACCACAGATACGCAGTATTTT. As protein: CAVRTSETTDTQYF.

The chain carries TRBV5-1 and TRBJ1-5, with TRBD1 matching over 9 bases. Germline trimming cut 5 bases from V and 6 bases from J; bases unmatched to any gene: 6. Per germline, CDR1 SGHRS and CDR2 YFSETQ. There are 14 residues in the CDR3. As DNA, the CDR3 is TGCGCCAGCAGGGCCGGGACAGGGCTTCAGCCCCAGCATTTT. Protein: CASRAGTGLQPQHF.

This rearrangement joins TRBV19 to TRBJ2-1; D is ambiguous. In germline, CDR1 is LNHDA, CDR2 SQIVND (reference sequence). The V end was cut by 3 bases, the J end by 1 base, with 7 bases between. The CDR3 totals 14 residues. The CDR3, as DNA: TGTGCCAGTAGTATGAGAGCATCCTACAATGAGCAGTTCTTC. Translating it yields CASSMRASYNEQFF.

The rearrangement uses TRBV5-1 and TRBJ2-6; D may be TRBD1 (6 bases). The CDR3 extends over 18 amino acids. Per the germline V gene, CDR1 is SGHRS and CDR2 is YFSETQ. V was clipped by 0 bases and J by 4 bases, with 17 bases between them. Here the CDR3 DNA reads TGCGCCAGCAGCTTGGGGATGGGGGCGGCTCAGGGGGCCAACGTCCTGACTTTC. Its protein is CASSLGMGAAQGANVLTF.

The CDR3 nucleotides read TGTGCCAGCAGTTCCGGACAGGGGGAGTCCTACAATGAGCAGTTCTTC. Translated: CASSSGQGESYNEQFF. The chain combines TRBV6-5 with TRBJ2-1, with TRBD1 identical over 10 bases. From germline, CDR1 is MNHEY and CDR2 SVGAGI. The CDR3 totals 16 residues. The V segment lost 4 bases and the J segment 1 base; nucleotides outside the gene matches: 4.

This clone has a handful of counts. V gene TRBV3-1 (or the pseudogene TRBV3-2) combines with J gene TRBJ1-6; no clear D. Germline CDR1 reads LGHDT; CDR2 reads YNNKEL (reference sequence). The CDR3 length is 13 residues. With 4 bases removed from V and 8 bases from J, the gap between germline ends came to 9 bases. The CDR3 protein is CASSRLGDSPLHF. CDR3 coding DNA: TGTGCCAGCAGCCGCCTCGGGGATTCACCCCTCCACTTT.

The rearrangement uses TRBV7-3 and TRBJ2-3; 7 bases fit TRBD2. V lost 5 bases to trimming and J lost 1 base; unmatched junction nucleotides: 3. Germline V CDR1 and CDR2: SGHTA, FQGTGA. The CDR3 is made up of 14 amino acids. DNA of the CDR3: TGTGCCAGCAGCGCCCTAGCGGGCACAGATACGCAGTATTTT. It encodes CASSALAGTDTQYF. The full variable domain, in which reference TRBV7-3 and TRBJ2-3 provide the parts outside the CDR3, is GAGVSQTPSNKVTEKGKYVELRCDPISGHTALYWYRQSLGQGPEFLIYFQGTGAADDSGLPNDRFFAVRPEGSVSTLKIQRTERGDSAVYLCASSALAGTDTQYFGPGTRLTVL.

V usage is TRBV29-1 and J usage is TRBJ1-2; 8 bases are shared with TRBD1. J gave up 7 bases and V 3 bases, and 13 bases lay outside the gene matches. Germline CDR1 is SQVTM and CDR2 is ANQGSEA. This CDR3 comprises 15 residues. Here the CDR3 DNA reads TGCAGCGTTGACTCTCTTGGGCAGGGGGCCGTTGGCTACACCTTC. Translated, it gives CSVDSLGQGAVGYTF.

The chain links TRBV7-8 to TRBJ1-1; D is unresolved. Trimming took off 3 bases at V and 1 base at J, with 12 bases between the two ends. Germline V lookup: CDR1 SGHVS, CDR2 FQNEAQ. This CDR3 is 15 amino acids long. The chain's CDR3 is CASSLGRPRNTEAFF. The CDR3 bases are TGTGCCAGCAGCTTGGGCAGGCCAAGGAACACTGAAGCTTTCTTT.

The CDR3 nucleotides are TGTGCCAGCAGTTCATGGACTAGCGGGAGGGCCCGCTCCTACAATGAGCAGTTCTTC. Translation gives CASSSWTSGRARSYNEQFF. This chain joins TRBV28 and TRBJ2-1; 15 nucleotides align to TRBD2. The junction had 7 bases not matched to a gene; V was cut back by 4 bases and J by 0 bases. The CDR3 is 19 residues long. Germline CDR1 reads MDHEN; CDR2 reads SYDVKM.

This clone turned up a few times. The CDR3 reads CASSDSMEGTDTQYF. DNA of the CDR3: TGTGCCAGCAGTGACTCGATGGAGGGAACAGATACGCAGTATTTT. The rearrangement uses TRBV6-4 and TRBJ2-3; TRBD2 might be the D (6 bases). CDR1 is MRHNA and CDR2 is SNTAGT in the germline V gene. V gave up 0 bases and J gave up 3 bases, with 10 bases separating them. The CDR3 consists of 15 residues.

The rearrangement joins TRBV4-1 to TRBJ2-3; a possible D gene is TRBD2 (5 bases). V lost 0 bases to trimming and J lost 1 base, with 11 bases between them. The CDR3 extends over 16 amino acids. Germline V lookup: CDR1 MGHRA, CDR2 YSYEKL. CDR3 sequence reads: CASSQEGSPGTDTQYF. CDR3 coding DNA: TGCGCCAGCAGCCAAGAGGGGAGCCCGGGCACAGATACGCAGTATTTT.

The rearrangement joins TRBV19 to TRBJ1-2; perhaps TRBD1 as D (6 bases). The germline CDR1 and CDR2 sequences are LNHDA and SQIVND (reference sequence). CDR3 size: 14 residues. The V end lost 3 bases, the J end lost 4 bases, and 12 bases lay between the germline ends. The CDR3 bases are TGTGCCAGTAGTATTGAAAGGACAGCCTATGGCTACACCTTC. It is translated as CASSIERTAYGYTF.

The V gene is TRBV3-1 (or the pseudogene TRBV3-2), the J gene TRBJ2-5; 10 nucleotides agree with TRBD2. CDR3 size: 17 residues. The germline V gene has CDR1 LGHDT and CDR2 YNNKEL (reference sequence). Trimming cost V 4 bases and J 2 bases; bases outside gene matches: 10. CDR3 protein: CASSPLPGTSAQETQYF. As DNA, the CDR3 is TGTGCCAGCAGCCCCCTCCCCGGGACTAGCGCGCAAGAGACCCAGTACTTC.

The V call is TRBV6-6, the J call TRBJ2-1, with D unclear. Germline loops: CDR1 MNHNY, CDR2 SVGAGI (reference sequence). The CDR3 is 13 residues long. Trimming left V 0 bases short and J 12 bases short, with 12 bases between. The CDR3 nucleotides read TGTGCCAGCAGTTACTCTGCCGCCGGCGGGCAGTTCTTC. Translated, it gives CASSYSAAGGQFF.

This clone has a single count. The V call is TRBV21-1, the J call TRBJ2-7; the table's D gene call, TRBD2, was not cross checked with the DNA. TRBV21-1 is designated a pseudogene. The CDR3 has 18 amino acids. The CDR3 is CASSKRNPIQGGNGEQYF. DNA for the CDR3: TGTGCCAGCAGCAAAAGAAACCCCATCCAGGGAGGGAATGGCGAGCAGTACTTC.

V usage is TRBV20-1 and J usage is TRBJ2-5; TRBD2 matches at 11 bases. The ends lost 3 bases at V and 4 bases at J; junction bases unmatched: 7. The CDR3 extends over 15 amino acids. Germline lookup yields CDR1 DFQATT and CDR2 SNEGSKA (reference sequence). CDR3 region: CSASPTSGSGETQYF. As DNA, the CDR3 is TGCAGTGCTAGTCCCACTAGCGGGAGCGGAGAGACCCAGTACTTC.

The chain has TRBV5-1 and TRBJ2-7; 14 positions match TRBD2. Unmatched junction bases numbered 5, after V lost 7 bases and J lost 8 bases. The CDR3 covers 13 residues. The germline V gene has CDR1 SGHRS and CDR2 YFSETQ. The CDR3 region is CASSGLAGEKQYF. CDR3 in DNA: TGCGCCAGCTCGGGACTAGCGGGAGAAAAGCAGTACTTC.